This T cell receptor beta chain emerged from a study of T cell repertoires in cytomegalovirus infection. TCRdb reanalysed the reads using MiXCR and keeps one entry per CDR3 protein. The sample includes about 230,000 distinct CDR3 sequences, approximately 22% of them seen just once. V was clipped by 5 bases and J by 6 bases, with 13 bases between them. Germline V gene data show CDR1 as SGHVS and CDR2 as FNYEAQ. The CDR3 has 13 residues. This clonotype was detected many times. What was sequenced was CD8+ T cells from PBMCs. This TCR derives from a human donor in good health (CMV status not recorded). Some clones in this sample may be carry-over from other donors' samples. The rearrangement joins TRBV7-6 to TRBJ1-1; D ambiguous. CDR3 DNA: TGTGCCAGCAGCCCCAGTGGGGAGCCTGAAGCTTTCTTT. This gives the protein CASSPSGEPEAFF.